A selection of T cell receptor beta chains follows, all from one sample in a study of post-analysis software for immune sequencing data. TCRdb reprocessed the PCR reads via MiXCR and lists one record per CDR3 protein. Here the sample spans fewer than 700,000 distinct CDR3 sequences, around 47% being singletons. Source material: blood. Receptors originate from a girl under 18 with multiple sclerosis. Each CDR3 is given with its conserved first and last residue. The D gene is left open where the match is weak. Clone size is shown for a subset of rows, as once, few, many or a class of expanded clone.

V gene: TRBV5-1
D gene: NA
J gene: TRBJ2-7
clone size: NA
CDR3 DNA: TGCGCCAGCAGCTGGCCCTCCTACGAGCAGTACTTC
CDR3 protein: CASSWPSYEQYF

V gene: TRBV10-3
D gene: NA
J gene: TRBJ2-7
clone size: few
CDR3 DNA: TGTGCCATCAGTGAGACAGTTTCCTACGAGCAGTACTTC
CDR3 protein: CAISETVSYEQYF

V gene: TRBV5-5
D gene: NA
J gene: TRBJ1-5
clone size: NA
CDR3 DNA: TGTGCCAGCAGTATTCAGGGTAGGAGCAATCAGCCCCAGCATTTT
CDR3 protein: CASSIQGRSNQPQHF

V gene: TRBV7-8
D gene: TRBD1
J gene: TRBJ2-7
clone size: NA
CDR3 DNA: TGTGCCAGCGGCCAGGACAGGGGGCGGTCCTACGAGCAGTACTTC
CDR3 protein: CASGQDRGRSYEQYF

V gene: TRBV4-2
D gene: TRBD2
J gene: TRBJ2-1
clone size: few
CDR3 DNA: TGTGCCAGCAGCCAACTAGCGGGATCCCACAATGAGCAGTTCTTC
CDR3 protein: CASSQLAGSHNEQFF

V gene: TRBV7-8
D gene: TRBD2
J gene: TRBJ2-3
clone size: NA
CDR3 DNA: TGTGCCAGCAGCTCCCCTAGCGGGGGGTCAGATACGCAGTATTTT
CDR3 protein: CASSSPSGGSDTQYF

V gene: TRBV7-8
D gene: NA
J gene: TRBJ1-2
clone size: NA
CDR3 DNA: TGTGCCAGCAGCTCAGGGGCGCCCTACACCTTC
CDR3 protein: CASSSGAPYTF

V gene: TRBV3-1
D gene: NA
J gene: TRBJ2-1
clone size: NA
CDR3 DNA: TGTGCCAGCAGCCAAGGAGAGAGACTGGGTGAGCAGTTCTTC
CDR3 protein: CASSQGERLGEQFF

V gene: TRBV11-2
D gene: NA
J gene: TRBJ2-1
clone size: NA
CDR3 DNA: TGTGCCAGCAGCCGGGACGTTGGTGGGCAGTTCTTC
CDR3 protein: CASSRDVGGQFF

V gene: TRBV12-3/TRBV12-4
D gene: NA
J gene: TRBJ2-1
clone size: NA
CDR3 DNA: TGTGCCAGCCTACAGTACAATGAGCAGTTCTTC
CDR3 protein: CASLQYNEQFF

V gene: TRBV20-1
D gene: NA
J gene: TRBJ2-5
clone size: NA
CDR3 DNA: TGCAGTGCTAGCCTTGCAGGACCGCCCCAAGAGACCCAGTACTTC
CDR3 protein: CSASLAGPPQETQYF

V gene: TRBV12-3/TRBV12-4
D gene: NA
J gene: TRBJ1-1
clone size: NA
CDR3 DNA: TGTGCCAGCCGTTACTTGGGGGGCACTGAAGCTTTCTTT
CDR3 protein: CASRYLGGTEAFF

V gene: TRBV20-1
D gene: NA
J gene: TRBJ2-3
clone size: few
CDR3 DNA: TGCAGTGCTAGAATAGGGGGGAGGACAGATACGCAGTATTTT
CDR3 protein: CSARIGGRTDTQYF

V gene: TRBV5-1
D gene: TRBD2
J gene: TRBJ2-7
clone size: NA
CDR3 DNA: TGCGCCAGCAGCTTGGCCCCAGCGGGGGCTTACGAGCAGTACTTC
CDR3 protein: CASSLAPAGAYEQYF

V gene: TRBV27
D gene: NA
J gene: TRBJ2-3
clone size: NA
CDR3 DNA: TGTGCCAGCAGTTGGGGGACTCTCGTTACGCAGTATTTT
CDR3 protein: CASSWGTLVTQYF

V gene: TRBV12-3/TRBV12-4
D gene: TRBD2
J gene: TRBJ2-3
clone size: NA
CDR3 DNA: TGTGCCAGCAGGCGAGCGGGACCTACCACAGATACGCAGTATTTT
CDR3 protein: CASRRAGPTTDTQYF